These 10 T cell receptor beta chains originate from one sample sequenced in a study of cytomegalovirus exposure and HLA in healthy donors. The study ran its PCR with 60 Vbeta and 13 Jbeta primers. Clones were read by immunoSEQ multiplex PCR, and TCRdb kept only the in-frame ones, dropping some. The repertoire has roughly 35,000 clones, approximately 55% of them found once; the top ten carry 6.2%. Sample: PBMCs. The source is a woman aged 40 to 55 in good health and CMV-seropositive.

In this sample, this clone turned up a few times. The rearrangement links TRBV29-1 to TRBJ2-5, with D unclear. The V end was cut by 4 bases, the J end by 5 bases, with 11 bases between. Germline V gene data show CDR1 as SQVTM and CDR2 as ANQGSEA. The CDR3 spans 12 residues. CDR3 nucleotides: TGCAGCGTTGTTGAGGTACTGGAGACCCAGTACTTC. Its translation is CSVVEVLETQYF.

This clone showed up just a few times. The chain is built from TRBV9 and TRBJ2-2, with D perhaps TRBD1 (5 bases). Trimming removed 4 bases at V and 3 bases at J, with 10 bases between. There are 14 residues in the CDR3. CDR1 and CDR2 (germline): SGDLS, YYNGEE. CDR3: CASSSQGDTGELFF. CDR3 DNA: TGTGCCAGCAGCTCCCAAGGGGACACCGGGGAGCTGTTTTTT.

This sequence joins TRBV7-7 and TRBJ2-2; D may be TRBD2 (6 bases). CDR1 is SSHAT and CDR2 is FNYEAQ in the germline V gene (reference sequence). The CDR3 loop spans 13 amino acids. CDR3 in DNA: TGTGCTAGCGGAGGGACGAACACCGGGGAGCTGTTTTTT. Amino acid sequence: CASGGTNTGELFF.

This chain links TRBV7-8 with TRBJ2-5, with TRBD1 identical over 12 bases. CDR1 and CDR2 from the germline V gene are SGHVS and FQNEAQ. The CDR3 is 15 amino acids. Unmatched junction bases numbered 2, after V lost 2 bases and J lost 4 bases. CDR3 amino acids: CASSLRDRGLETQYF. Written as DNA, the CDR3 is TGTGCCAGCAGCTTAAGGGACAGGGGGCTAGAGACCCAGTACTTC.

V is TRBV6-6 and J is TRBJ2-3; the D is unclear. Germline V lookup: CDR1 MNHNY, CDR2 SVGAGI (reference sequence). The CDR3 is 16 residues long. V was shortened by 6 bases and J by 0 bases, with 16 bases between the two germline ends. CDR3 in amino acids: CASSQRLAGSTDTQYF. CDR3 bases: TGTGCCAGCAGCCAACGGCTGGCAGGTAGCACAGATACGCAGTATTTT.

V is TRBV6-5 and J is TRBJ2-7, with TRBD1 matching 8 bases. This CDR3 comprises 14 residues. V shed 4 bases and J 4 bases; nucleotides not matched to a gene: 6. Per germline, CDR1 MNHEY and CDR2 SVGAGI. The CDR3 sequence is CASSFSRGQYEQYF. In DNA, the CDR3 is TGTGCCAGCAGTTTCAGCAGGGGGCAGTACGAGCAGTACTTC.

V usage is TRBV6-1 and J usage is TRBJ2-1; no clear D. Trimming took 3 bases from V and 3 from J, leaving 9 bases between them. The germline V gene has CDR1 MNHNS and CDR2 SASEGT. The CDR3 sequence is 14 residues long. CDR3 DNA: TGTGCCAGCAGTGACGGGTTTCTCTACAATGAGCAGTTCTTC. It translates to CASSDGFLYNEQFF.

By frequency in the sample, this clone is medium-sized (0.01 to 0.1%). The chain joins TRBV5-4 to TRBJ2-7; 14 nucleotides agree with TRBD2. Per the germline V gene, CDR1 is SGHNT and CDR2 is YYREEE (reference sequence). The CDR3 is made up of 15 amino acids. V was clipped by 5 bases and J by 6 bases; unmatched bases: 7. CDR3 DNA: TGTGCCAGCAGACCGGGACTAGCGGGGGTCCTCGAGCAGTACTTC. Amino acid sequence: CASRPGLAGVLEQYF.

This clone is a singleton in its sample. The chain uses TRBV6-6 and TRBJ1-6; 9 nucleotides align to TRBD1. The length of the CDR3 is 14 residues. V was pared by 5 bases and J by 10 bases, with 6 bases of the junction left unmatched. Germline V gene sequence: CDR1 MNHNY, CDR2 SVGAGI (reference sequence). The chain's CDR3 is CASSVQGARSPLHF. CDR3 DNA sequence: TGTGCCAGCAGTGTACAGGGGGCGAGGTCACCCCTCCACTTT.

The chain recombines TRBV5-1 with TRBJ2-7; 8 bases agree with TRBD2. The CDR3 runs to 14 residues. The germline V gene encodes CDR1 SGHRS and CDR2 YFSETQ. After removal of 1 base from V and 1 base from J, the junction contained 1 base not matched to a gene. The CDR3 DNA sequence: TGCGCCAGCAGCTTGACTAGCGGTTCCTACGAGCAGTACTTC. Its translation is CASSLTSGSYEQYF.